This TCR beta chain was found in a study of T cell changes during pregnancy in multiple sclerosis. The V segment lost 5 bases and the J segment 4 bases; nucleotides outside the gene matches: 14. The CDR3 extends over 16 amino acids. Germline V CDR1 and CDR2: MNHEY, SMNVEV (reference sequence). Clones were sequenced by immunoSEQ multiplex PCR, and TCRdb holds only the in-frame ones, with some missing. The sample contains over 100,000 clones, roughly 90% of which appear only once. The sample here was peripheral blood, taken in the third trimester of pregnancy. The chain joins TRBV27 to TRBJ2-7; 7 bases are a match to TRBD1. The sequence derives from a female donor with multiple sclerosis, enrolled in a pregnancy study. The CDR3 DNA reads as TGTGCCAGCAGTCCCTTCGGACAGGCTTGGCGGTACGAGCAGTACTTC. This codes for CASSPFGQAWRYEQYF.